This TCR beta chain was obtained from a study of blood T cell repertoires in COVID-19. Overall study: The United States, Italy and Spain supplied acute and convalescent COVID-19 samples. The cDNA or gDNA used as material had been derived from T cells, B-cell-depleted T cells, or PBMCs.

Per the original data handling: Nucleated cell counts were estimated from reference gene primer amplification. Profiling relied on immunoSEQ multiplex PCR, and the TCRdb table lists in-frame clones only, not all of them. V, J and clone size were drawn from that table, and D and trimming were deduced from the DNA. The sample carries just under 60,000 clones, 65% to 85% recorded once. The clonotype originates from a man at least 80 years old with COVID-19, enrolled during active disease. Sequencing input: peripheral blood.

The DNA for the CDR3 is TGTGCCAGCAGTTACTCGGGCGTCGGATTGGTGAACACTGAAGCTTTCTTT. Protein product: CASSYSGVGLVNTEAFF. V is TRBV6-2 or TRBV6-3 and J is TRBJ1-1; D is unresolved. The CDR3 loop spans 17 amino acids. Looked up from germline, CDR1 is MNHEY and CDR2 is SVGEGT. V lost 0 bases and J lost 0, with 14 bases in between.